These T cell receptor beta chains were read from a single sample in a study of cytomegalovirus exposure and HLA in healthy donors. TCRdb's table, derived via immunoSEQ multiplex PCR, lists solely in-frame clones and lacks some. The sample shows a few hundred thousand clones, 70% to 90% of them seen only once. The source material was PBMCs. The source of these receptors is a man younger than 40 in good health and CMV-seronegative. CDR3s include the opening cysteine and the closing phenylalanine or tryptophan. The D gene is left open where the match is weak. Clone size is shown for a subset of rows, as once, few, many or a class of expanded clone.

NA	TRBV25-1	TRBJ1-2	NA	TGTGCCAGCAGTGAACTGGGGGGTTCCAACTATGGCTACACCTTC	CASSELGGSNYGYTF
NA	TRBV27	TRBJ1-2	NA	TGTGCCAGCAGTTCTGCGACAAGTCACTATGGCTACACCTTC	CASSSATSHYGYTF
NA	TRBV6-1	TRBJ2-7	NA	TGTGCCAGCAGTGATAGGCCGGGCGGGTCCTACGAGCAGTACTTC	CASSDRPGGSYEQYF
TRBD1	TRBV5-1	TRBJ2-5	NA	TGCGCCAGCAGCTTGGCCGTGGGACAGGGCCAAGAGACCCAGTACTTC	CASSLAVGQGQETQYF
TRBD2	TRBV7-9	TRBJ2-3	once	TGTGCCAGCAGCTTCAGCGGACTAGCGGGGGGGCTCGGCACAGATACGCAGTATTTT	CASSFSGLAGGLGTDTQYF
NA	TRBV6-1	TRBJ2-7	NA	TGTGCCAGCATCAAAACAGGGAGCTACGAGCAGTACTTC	CASIKTGSYEQYF
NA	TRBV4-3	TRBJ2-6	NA	TGCGCCAGCAGCCAAGATGTGGGCGCTGGGGCCAGCGTCCTGACTTTC	CASSQDVGAGASVLTF
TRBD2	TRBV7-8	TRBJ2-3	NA	TGTGCCACCTCGAGGGACCCGACTAGCGGTGGTACGCAGTATTTT	CATSRDPTSGGTQYF
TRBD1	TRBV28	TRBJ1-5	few	TGTGCCAGCAGTCTGGGACAGGGGGCATCACTGGTTCAGCCCCAGCATTTT	CASSLGQGASLVQPQHF
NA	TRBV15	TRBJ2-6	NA	TGTGCCACCAGCAGAGACCGGGGCTCTGGGGCCAACGTCCTGACTTTC	CATSRDRGSGANVLTF
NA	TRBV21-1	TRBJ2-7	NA	TGTGCCAGCAGCAAAGCGCTGAAGCCGCCGTACTTC	CASSKALKPPYF
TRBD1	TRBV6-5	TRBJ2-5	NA	TGTGCCAGCAGCCAGGACAGGCGGGAGACCCAGTACTTC	CASSQDRRETQYF
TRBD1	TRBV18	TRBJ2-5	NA	TGTGCCAGCTCAGCCCTGACAGGGGATGAGACCCAGTACTTC	CASSALTGDETQYF
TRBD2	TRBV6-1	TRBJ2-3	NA	TGTGCCAGCAGTGAAGCGCTAGCGGGGGGGCCGAGAAAAGATACGCAGTATTTT	CASSEALAGGPRKDTQYF
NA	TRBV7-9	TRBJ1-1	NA	TGTGCCAGCAGCATAGCCTCAGGGGTGTCTGAAGCTTTCTTT	CASSIASGVSEAFF
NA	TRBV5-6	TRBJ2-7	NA	TGTGCCAGCAGCTTCGGCAGGGGAGACTACGAGCAGTACTTC	CASSFGRGDYEQYF
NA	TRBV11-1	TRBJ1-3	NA	TGTGCCAGCAGCTTAGGTGAAGACAGGAGGAACTCCGGAAACACCATATATTTT	CASSLGEDRRNSGNTIYF
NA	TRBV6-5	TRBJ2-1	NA	TGTGCCAGCAGAATTCAGGGGTACTACAATGAGCAGTTCTTC	CASRIQGYYNEQFF
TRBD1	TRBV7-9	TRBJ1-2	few	TGTTCCAGCAGCTTACAGGGGGCGGACACAAATGGCTACACCTTC	CSSSLQGADTNGYTF
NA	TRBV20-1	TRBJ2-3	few	TGCAGTGCTAGAGGGAGGGATACGCAGTATTTT	CSARGRDTQYF